A single sample gave rise to the 8 T cell receptor beta chains below, sequenced in a study of shared clonotypes between healthy human individuals. This table comes from immunoSEQ multiplex PCR, and its TCRdb copy is limited to in-frame clones, with some not included. The data hold about 960,000 clones, with less than 85% observed a single time. Specimen: memory CD4+ T cells sorted from blood. As for subset: CD45RA-negative fraction. These receptors were collected from a young man in good health.

CDR3 nucleotides: TGCGCCAGCAGCCAAGAAACGACTGGCCTTAATTCACCCCTCCACTTT. Protein sequence: CASSQETTGLNSPLHF. This chain joins TRBV4-1 and TRBJ1-6; D remains unclear. The germline V gene encodes CDR1 MGHRA and CDR2 YSYEKL. The CDR3 is made up of 16 amino acids. Trimming took off 0 bases at V and 6 bases at J, with 12 bases between the two ends.

The chain carries TRBV9 and TRBJ1-1; D not certain. The V gene's germline CDR1 is SGDLS and CDR2 YYNGEE. The CDR3 has 13 residues. Deletions cut 3 bases from V and 2 bases from J, with 8 bases between. Written as DNA, the CDR3 is TGTGCCAGCAGCGCCACGTTCAACACTGAAGCTTTCTTT. Protein sequence: CASSATFNTEAFF.

The V gene is TRBV30, the J gene TRBJ1-5, with a tentative D call TRBD1 (6 bases). The CDR3 spans 13 residues. In germline, CDR1 is GTSNPN, CDR2 SVGIG (reference sequence). V lost 5 bases and J lost 7, with 15 bases in between. The CDR3: CAWGREGGQPQHF. The CDR3 DNA reads as TGTGCCTGGGGACGCGAGGGGGGCCAGCCCCAGCATTTT.

Points on this clone: The sample holds other DNA sequences that translate to the same CDR3. The chain links TRBV9 to TRBJ2-3; 7 nucleotides align to TRBD2. The CDR3 consists of 15 residues. The J segment lost 2 bases and the V segment lost 0 bases, leaving 3 bases of the junction unmatched. Germline V gene lookup returns CDR1 SGDLS and CDR2 YYNGEE. The CDR3 coding sequence is TGTGCCAGCAGCGTAGGGGGACTATCCACAGATACGCAGTATTTT. The encoded protein is CASSVGGLSTDTQYF.

V and J are TRBV27 and TRBJ1-1; D ambiguous. CDR3 length: 12 amino acids. Looked up from germline, CDR1 is MNHEY and CDR2 is SMNVEV (reference sequence). Trimming took off 8 bases at V and 2 bases at J, with 9 bases between the two ends. In DNA form, the CDR3 reads TGTGCCAGCCGGGCCCTCAACACTGAAGCTTTCTTT. It yields the protein CASRALNTEAFF.

This clone was seen repeatedly, ten times or more. The chain couples TRBV9 to TRBJ1-2; D may be TRBD1 (6 bases). V lost 0 bases and J lost 4, with 13 bases in between. Germline loops: CDR1 SGDLS, CDR2 YYNGEE. The CDR3 consists of 15 residues. CDR3 sequence (DNA): TGTGCCAGCAGCGTAGGGCAGGGGCCCCTCTATGGCTACACCTTC. It translates to CASSVGQGPLYGYTF.

The V call is TRBV20-1, the J call TRBJ2-1; a weak D match, TRBD1 (6 bases). The CDR3 loop spans 11 amino acids. V shed 2 bases and J shed 10 bases, with 9 bases lying between them. The germline CDR1 and CDR2 sequences are DFQATT and SNEGSKA (reference sequence). The CDR3 is CSARTGQEQFF. Written as DNA, the CDR3 is TGCAGTGCTAGAACAGGGCAAGAGCAGTTCTTC.

The chain uses TRBV15 and TRBJ2-3; D not resolved. With 6 bases removed from V and 7 bases from J, the gap between germline ends came to 11 bases. Germline V gives CDR1 LNHNV, CDR2 YYDKDF (reference sequence). There are 12 residues in the CDR3. The CDR3 region has the DNA TGTGCCACCAGATCCCAGACGAATACGCAGTATTTT. Protein sequence: CATRSQTNTQYF.